This T cell receptor (beta chain) was sequenced during a study of blood T cell repertoires in COVID-19. The overall study: Donors in the United States, Italy and Spain gave samples during acute or convalescent COVID-19.

The V segment lost 4 bases and the J segment 8 bases; nucleotides outside the gene matches: 5. The CDR3 contains 14 residues. In germline, CDR1 is MNHEY, CDR2 SMNVEV (reference sequence). In the original workflow: Reference gene primer amplification gave nucleated cell count estimates. Libraries were prepared by immunoSEQ multiplex PCR; TCRdb keeps only in-frame clonotypes and omits some of them. V and J calls and clone size are copied from that table; D and trimming were computed from the DNA. Among 150,000 to 200,000 clones listed, 80% to 90% were seen once. This clone was seen more than once but under ten times.

The V gene is TRBV27, the J gene TRBJ1-6, with 7 bases identical to TRBD1. The sequence came from a man aged 55 to 70 with acute or convalescent COVID-19. Sequencing was performed on peripheral blood. This CDR3 reads CASSSQGRYSPLHF. The DNA for the CDR3 is TGTGCCAGCAGTTCACAGGGGAGGTATTCACCCCTCCACTTT.